This T cell receptor beta chain was profiled in a study of blood T cell repertoires in COVID-19. Study context: COVID-19 samples, acute and convalescent, were from the United States, Italy and Spain. Nucleic acid was either cDNA or gDNA, and it came from T cells, B-cell-depleted T cells, or PBMCs.

This table comes from immunoSEQ multiplex PCR, and its TCRdb copy is limited to in-frame clones, with some not included. The sample contains about 410,000 clones, about nine tenths of which appear only once. The table lists this clone with a count of one. V was clipped by 3 bases and J by 0 bases, with 5 bases between them. CDR3 size: 14 residues. In germline, CDR1 is SNHLY, CDR2 FYNNEI. The material sequenced was peripheral blood. The TCR originated in a woman aged 25 to 39 with active or convalescent COVID-19. This sequence joins TRBV2 and TRBJ1-4; D call uncertain. In nucleotides, the CDR3 is TGTGCCAGCAGTGACAGCGCAACTAATGAAAAACTGTTTTTT. Translated, it gives CASSDSATNEKLFF.